This is a list of T cell receptor beta chains from one sample in a study of T-cell memory formation after mild COVID-19. TCRdb ran MiXCR on the 5' RACE reads and lists one entry per CDR3 protein. The sample yields 100,000 or so distinct CDR3 sequences, roughly 11% seen once. The sequencing sample was made of PBMCs or a T cell subset sorted from them (not recorded which). These receptors were taken from a man between 18 and 29 years old who had mild COVID-19 (a few samples of this study predate the infection). Cell type and time point are not known. Each CDR3 is given without its conserved first and last residue. Not every row has a clone size; where given, it reads once, few, many or a size class.

v_call: TRBV4-2
clone_size: few
cdr3_aa: ASSPTLAGEQY

v_call: TRBV6-2/TRBV6-3
clone_size: -
cdr3_aa: ASSYSGSSYNEQF

v_call: TRBV12-3/TRBV12-4
clone_size: few
cdr3_aa: ASSPGVNEQF

v_call: TRBV13
clone_size: few
cdr3_aa: ASSTQGGHEQY

v_call: TRBV3-1
clone_size: -
cdr3_aa: ASSQSRESYEQY

v_call: TRBV7-2
clone_size: few
cdr3_aa: ASSSPADGAGGPGETQY

v_call: TRBV7-2
clone_size: many
cdr3_aa: ASSAAGTSGGAYTGELF

v_call: TRBV6-6
clone_size: many
cdr3_aa: ASSYSPGGHYGYT

v_call: TRBV27
clone_size: -
cdr3_aa: ASSLGENSPLH

v_call: TRBV24-1
clone_size: -
cdr3_aa: ATADGGGALSHGELF

v_call: TRBV14
clone_size: many
cdr3_aa: ASSPGTGGIYEQY

v_call: TRBV7-9
clone_size: -
cdr3_aa: ASSPPQTSGGRNTQY

v_call: TRBV4-3
clone_size: -
cdr3_aa: ASSLRTGAGTEAF

v_call: TRBV11-2
clone_size: few
cdr3_aa: ASRGGTGWYYGYT

v_call: TRBV12-3/TRBV12-4
clone_size: -
cdr3_aa: ASSRLAVSSTDTQY

v_call: TRBV7-2
clone_size: few
cdr3_aa: ASSREGGMGYNEQF

v_call: TRBV6-5
clone_size: few
cdr3_aa: ASSYGAGSNEKLF

v_call: TRBV7-9
clone_size: few
cdr3_aa: ASSADSVNEKLF

v_call: TRBV7-6
clone_size: few
cdr3_aa: ASSLRRDDEAF

v_call: TRBV7-2
clone_size: many
cdr3_aa: ASSYDGRGSGTEAF

v_call: TRBV7-6
clone_size: -
cdr3_aa: ASSLAVQANTEAF

v_call: TRBV7-2
clone_size: few
cdr3_aa: ASSFPSTAEETQY

v_call: TRBV21-1
clone_size: few
cdr3_aa: ASSRGQPKDEKLF

v_call: TRBV27
clone_size: -
cdr3_aa: ASTLGGRSTDTQY

v_call: TRBV7-6
clone_size: -
cdr3_aa: ASSFKTGAQQY

v_call: TRBV24-1
clone_size: once
cdr3_aa: ATSLPGQGAGELF

v_call: TRBV24-1
clone_size: -
cdr3_aa: ATSDPTKAGAHNEQF

v_call: TRBV4-2
clone_size: medium-sized
cdr3_aa: ASSQERGGYNEQF

v_call: TRBV6-5
clone_size: -
cdr3_aa: ASSYRPGPGGTEAF

v_call: TRBV6-5
clone_size: -
cdr3_aa: ASSSGVTEAF

v_call: TRBV13
clone_size: few
cdr3_aa: ASSLTQGPKETQY

v_call: TRBV7-2
clone_size: -
cdr3_aa: ASSQDGGATQY

v_call: TRBV6-5
clone_size: few
cdr3_aa: ASSLTDLNTEAF

v_call: TRBV7-9
clone_size: few
cdr3_aa: ASSLGDRGLSAF

v_call: TRBV19
clone_size: -
cdr3_aa: ASSKVSSYNEQF

v_call: TRBV30
clone_size: -
cdr3_aa: AWSWGVDYEQY

v_call: TRBV11-1
clone_size: few
cdr3_aa: ASLSSRGDTQY

v_call: TRBV13
clone_size: -
cdr3_aa: ASSLEWESSYNEQF

v_call: TRBV7-9
clone_size: many
cdr3_aa: ASSSLAGGPDTQY

v_call: TRBV5-1
clone_size: many
cdr3_aa: ASSSWTGADTGELF

v_call: TRBV5-1
clone_size: once
cdr3_aa: ASSFPLGRDEQY